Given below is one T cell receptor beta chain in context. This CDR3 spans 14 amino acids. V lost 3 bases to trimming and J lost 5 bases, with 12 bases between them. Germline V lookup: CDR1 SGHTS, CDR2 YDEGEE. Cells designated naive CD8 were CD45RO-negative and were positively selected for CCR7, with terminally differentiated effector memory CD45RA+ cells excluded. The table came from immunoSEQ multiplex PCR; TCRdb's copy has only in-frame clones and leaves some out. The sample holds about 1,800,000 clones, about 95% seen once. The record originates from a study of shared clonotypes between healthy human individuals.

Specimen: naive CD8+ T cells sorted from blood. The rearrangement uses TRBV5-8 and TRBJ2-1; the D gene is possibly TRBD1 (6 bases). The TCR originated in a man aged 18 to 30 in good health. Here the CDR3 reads CASSSGQFNNEQFF. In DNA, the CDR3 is TGTGCCAGCAGCTCAGGACAGTTCAACAATGAGCAGTTCTTC.